This T cell receptor (beta chain) is drawn from a study of identical twins. General study points: Reduced insertions were recorded for abundant cord blood beta clonotypes, with no such pattern in memory repertoires. The authors noted that invariant MAIT and iNKT cells could partly confound zero-insertion analyses.

This clonotype came up many times. Its antigen remains unknown. All donors comprised healthy Caucasians. The cDNA had a unique molecular identifier and a template-switch universal primer site. TCRdb ran MiXCR on the 5' RACE reads and lists one entry per CDR3 protein. The repertoire includes about 150,000 distinct CDR3 sequences, around 3.5% of them detected once, and 8.1% sits in the top ten. Germline V lookup: CDR1 LNHDA, CDR2 SQIVND (reference sequence). CDR3 length equals 15 residues. V shed 8 bases, J shed 7 bases, and the junction held 14 bases outside the gene matches. The source material was memory T cells sorted from blood. The chain links TRBV19 to TRBJ2-1, with TRBD2 identical over 7 bases. The receptor's source is a man younger than 35 in good health. The chain's CDR3 is CASGQTASGVNEQFF. The DNA for the CDR3 is TGTGCCAGTGGTCAGACGGCGAGCGGGGTGAATGAGCAGTTCTTC.